The sequence of this TCR beta chain was determined in a study of Ad26.COV2.S vaccination and SARS-CoV-2 variants. Overall study findings and caveats: Possible underestimation of total T cell responses by the TCR breadth and depth analyses was noted. Greater spike-specific TCR breadth was seen in vaccine recipients than in placebo recipients. There was reportedly substantial breadth in spike-specific CD8+ and CD4+ T cell responses after vaccination. Breadth of non-spike TCRs did not differ between vaccinees and placebo recipients.

Method: immunoSEQ multiplex PCR; TCRdb's copy keeps in-frame clones and lacks some. Among 180,000 or so clones listed, about 83% were seen once. The CDR3 totals 12 residues. Trimming left V 6 bases short and J 11 bases short, with 16 bases between. As for this clone: Its antigen is undetermined.

The source is a human donor who had recovered from COVID-19. The chain is built from TRBV12-3 or TRBV12-4 and TRBJ1-1, with D tentatively TRBD1 (5 bases). The sequenced sample was peripheral blood, obtained after recovery from COVID-19. The CDR3, as DNA: TGTGCCAGCAGCCGAGCGGGGGGTAAGGCTTTCTTT. It is translated as CASSRAGGKAFF.